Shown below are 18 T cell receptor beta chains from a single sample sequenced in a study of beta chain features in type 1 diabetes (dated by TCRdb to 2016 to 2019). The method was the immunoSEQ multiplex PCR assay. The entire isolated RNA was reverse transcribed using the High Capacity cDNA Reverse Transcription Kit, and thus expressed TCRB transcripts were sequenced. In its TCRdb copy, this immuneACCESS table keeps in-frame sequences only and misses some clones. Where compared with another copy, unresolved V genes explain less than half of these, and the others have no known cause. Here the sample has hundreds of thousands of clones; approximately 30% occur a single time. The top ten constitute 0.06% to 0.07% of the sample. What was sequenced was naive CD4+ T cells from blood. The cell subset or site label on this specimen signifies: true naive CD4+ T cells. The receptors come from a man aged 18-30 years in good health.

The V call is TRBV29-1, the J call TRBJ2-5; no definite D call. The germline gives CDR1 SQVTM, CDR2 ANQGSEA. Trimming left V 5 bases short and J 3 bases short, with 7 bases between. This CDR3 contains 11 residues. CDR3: CSVRQEETQYF. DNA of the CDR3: TGCAGCGTTAGGCAGGAAGAGACCCAGTACTTC.

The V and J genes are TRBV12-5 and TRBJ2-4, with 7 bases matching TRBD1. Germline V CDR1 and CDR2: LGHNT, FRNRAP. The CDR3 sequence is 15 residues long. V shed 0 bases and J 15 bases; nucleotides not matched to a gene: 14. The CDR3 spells CASGLVEETGRPPYF. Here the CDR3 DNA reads TGTGCTAGTGGTTTGGTAGAGGAGACAGGGAGACCTCCGTACTTC.

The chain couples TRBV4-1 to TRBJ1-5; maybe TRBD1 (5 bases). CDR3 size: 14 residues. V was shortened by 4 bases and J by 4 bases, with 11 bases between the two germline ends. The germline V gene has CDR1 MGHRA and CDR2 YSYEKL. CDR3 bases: TGCGCCAGCAGCCCCCTCTGGGGGAATCAGCCCCAGCATTTT. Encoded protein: CASSPLWGNQPQHF.

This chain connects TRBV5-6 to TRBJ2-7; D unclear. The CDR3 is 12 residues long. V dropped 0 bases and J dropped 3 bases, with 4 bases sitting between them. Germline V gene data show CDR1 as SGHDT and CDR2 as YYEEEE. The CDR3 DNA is TGTGCCAGCAGCTTGGGGAACTACGAGCAGTACTTC. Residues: CASSLGNYEQYF. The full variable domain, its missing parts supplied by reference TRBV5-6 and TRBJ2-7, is DAGVTQSPTHLIKTRGQQVTLRCSPKSGHDTVSWYQQALGQGPQFIFQYYEEEERQRGNFPDRFSGHQFPNYSSELNVNALLLGDSALYLCASSLGNYEQYFGPGTRLTVT.

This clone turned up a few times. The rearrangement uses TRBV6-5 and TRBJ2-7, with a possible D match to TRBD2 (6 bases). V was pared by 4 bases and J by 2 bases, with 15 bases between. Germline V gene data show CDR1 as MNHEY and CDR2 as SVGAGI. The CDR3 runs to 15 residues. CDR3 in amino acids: CASSSPGTAAYEQYF. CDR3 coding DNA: TGTGCCAGCAGTTCCCCCGGGACTGCGGCCTACGAGCAGTACTTC.

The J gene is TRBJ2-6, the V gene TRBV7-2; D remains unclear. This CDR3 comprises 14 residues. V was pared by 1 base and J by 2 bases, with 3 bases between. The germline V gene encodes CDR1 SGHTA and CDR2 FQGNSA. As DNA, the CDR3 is TGTGCCAGCAGCTTAGAGGCTGGGGCCAACGTCCTGACTTTC. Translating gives CASSLEAGANVLTF.

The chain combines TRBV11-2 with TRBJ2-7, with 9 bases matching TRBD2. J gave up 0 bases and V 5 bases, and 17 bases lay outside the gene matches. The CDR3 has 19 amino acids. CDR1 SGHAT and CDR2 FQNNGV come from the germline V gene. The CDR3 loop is CASSLSLLAGGRSSYEQYF. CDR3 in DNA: TGTGCCAGCAGCCTTAGTCTACTAGCGGGCGGCCGGAGCTCCTACGAGCAGTACTTC.

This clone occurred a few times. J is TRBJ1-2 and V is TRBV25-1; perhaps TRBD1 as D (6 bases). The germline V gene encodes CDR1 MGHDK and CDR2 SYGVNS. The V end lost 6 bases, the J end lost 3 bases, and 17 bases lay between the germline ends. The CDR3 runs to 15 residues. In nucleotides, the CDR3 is TGTGCCAGCAGCCCGGGGGCAGGCCTGGACTATGGCTACACCTTC. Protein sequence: CASSPGAGLDYGYTF.

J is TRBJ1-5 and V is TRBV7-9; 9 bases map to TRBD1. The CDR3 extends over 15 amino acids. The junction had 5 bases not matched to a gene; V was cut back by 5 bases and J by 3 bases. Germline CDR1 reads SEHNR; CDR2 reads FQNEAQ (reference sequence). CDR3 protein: CASSPQGAVNQPQHF. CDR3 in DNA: TGTGCCAGCAGCCCACAGGGGGCTGTCAATCAGCCCCAGCATTTT.

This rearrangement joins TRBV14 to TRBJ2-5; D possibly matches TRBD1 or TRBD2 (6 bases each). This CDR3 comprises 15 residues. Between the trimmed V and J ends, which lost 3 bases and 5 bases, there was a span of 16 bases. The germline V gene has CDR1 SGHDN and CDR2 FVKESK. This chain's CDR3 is CASSQRAQGRETQYF. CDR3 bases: TGTGCCAGCAGCCAGAGGGCCCAGGGGAGGGAGACCCAGTACTTC. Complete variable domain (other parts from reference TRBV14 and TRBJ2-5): EAGVTQFPSHSVIEKGQTVTLRCDPISGHDNLYWYRRVMGKEIKFLLHFVKESKQDESGMPNNRFLAERTGGTYSTLKVQPAELEDSGVYFCASSQRAQGRETQYFGPGTRLLVL.

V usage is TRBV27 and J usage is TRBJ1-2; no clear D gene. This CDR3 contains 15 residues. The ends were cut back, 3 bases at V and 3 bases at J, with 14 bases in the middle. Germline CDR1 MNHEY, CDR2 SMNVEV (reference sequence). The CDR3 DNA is TGTGCCAGCAGTTTCCTTGCCCCAGGAGACTATGGCTACACCTTC. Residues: CASSFLAPGDYGYTF.

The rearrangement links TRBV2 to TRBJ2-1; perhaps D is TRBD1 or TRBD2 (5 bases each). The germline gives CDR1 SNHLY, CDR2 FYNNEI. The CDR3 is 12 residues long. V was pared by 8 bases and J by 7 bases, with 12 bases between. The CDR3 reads CASGTPWNEQFF. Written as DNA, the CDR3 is TGTGCCAGCGGGACCCCTTGGAATGAGCAGTTCTTC.

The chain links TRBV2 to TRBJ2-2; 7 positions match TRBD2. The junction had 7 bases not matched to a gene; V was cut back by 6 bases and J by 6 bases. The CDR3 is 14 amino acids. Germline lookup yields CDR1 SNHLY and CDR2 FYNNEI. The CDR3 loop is CASRGGERAGELFF. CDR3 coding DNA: TGTGCCAGCAGGGGAGGGGAGAGGGCCGGGGAGCTGTTTTTT. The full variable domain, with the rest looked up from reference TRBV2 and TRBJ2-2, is EPEVTQTPSHQVTQMGQEVILRCVPISNHLYFYWYRQILGQKVEFLVSFYNNEISEKSEIFDDQFSVERPDGSNFTLKIRSTKLEDSAMYFCASRGGERAGELFFGEGSRLTVL.

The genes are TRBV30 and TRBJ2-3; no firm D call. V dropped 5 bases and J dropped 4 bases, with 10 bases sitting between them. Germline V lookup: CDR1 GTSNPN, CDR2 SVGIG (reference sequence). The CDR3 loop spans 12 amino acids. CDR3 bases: TGTGCCTGGTGGGGTAGCCCAGATACGCAGTATTTT. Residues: CAWWGSPDTQYF.

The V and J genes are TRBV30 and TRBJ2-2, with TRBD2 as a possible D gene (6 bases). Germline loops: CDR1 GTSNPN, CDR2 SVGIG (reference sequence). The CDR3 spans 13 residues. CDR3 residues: CGAGLSNTGELFF. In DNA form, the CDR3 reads TGTGGGGCGGGACTCTCGAACACCGGGGAGCTGTTTTTT. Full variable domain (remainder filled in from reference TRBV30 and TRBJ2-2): SQTIHQWPATLVQPVGSPLSLECTVEGTSNPNLYWYRQAAGRGLQLLFYSVGIGQISSEVPQNLSASRPQDRQFILSSKKLLLSDSGFYLCGAGLSNTGELFFGEGSRLTVL.

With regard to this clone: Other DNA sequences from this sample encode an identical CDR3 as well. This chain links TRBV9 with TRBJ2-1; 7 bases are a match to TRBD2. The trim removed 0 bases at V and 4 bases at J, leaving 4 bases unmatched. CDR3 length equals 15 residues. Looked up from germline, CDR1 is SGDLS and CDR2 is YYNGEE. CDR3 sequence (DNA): TGTGCCAGCAGCGTAGCTAGCGGCGGGTACAATGAGCAGTTCTTC. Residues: CASSVASGGYNEQFF.

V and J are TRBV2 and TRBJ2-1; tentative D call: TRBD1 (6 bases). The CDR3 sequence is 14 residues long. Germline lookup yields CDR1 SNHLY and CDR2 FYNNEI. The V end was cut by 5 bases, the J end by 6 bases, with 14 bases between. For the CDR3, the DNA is TGTGCCAGCAGTATAGAAGGGGGTGGCAATGAGCAGTTCTTC. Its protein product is CASSIEGGGNEQFF. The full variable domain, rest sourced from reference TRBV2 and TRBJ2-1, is EPEVTQTPSHQVTQMGQEVILRCVPISNHLYFYWYRQILGQKVEFLVSFYNNEISEKSEIFDDQFSVERPDGSNFTLKIRSTKLEDSAMYFCASSIEGGGNEQFFGPGTRLTVL.

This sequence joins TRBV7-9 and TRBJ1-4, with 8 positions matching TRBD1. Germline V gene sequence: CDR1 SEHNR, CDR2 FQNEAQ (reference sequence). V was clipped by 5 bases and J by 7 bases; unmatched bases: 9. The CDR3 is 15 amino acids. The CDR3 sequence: CASSIRTGSGEKLFF. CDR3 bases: TGTGCCAGCAGCATCCGGACAGGGAGCGGTGAAAAACTGTTTTTT.